Listed below are T cell receptor beta chains from one sample, sequenced in a study of blood T cell repertoires in COVID-19. Assay used: immunoSEQ multiplex PCR; TCRdb lists only in-frame clones, some missing. The sample has approximately 52,000 clones; 80% to 95% are singletons. Source material: peripheral blood. These receptors came from a human donor with active COVID-19. The donor label of this sample is uncertain. The CDR3 runs from the conserved cysteine through the conserved F or W. The order of the fields is J gene, V gene, CDR3 length, CDR3 protein.

>TRBJ2-7|TRBV5-6|13
CASSLGASVEQYF
>TRBJ2-1|TRBV5-8|18
CASSPPRVLSGSYNEQFF
>TRBJ2-7|TRBV7-9|14
CASSLGTPGYEQYF
>TRBJ1-2|TRBV27|14
CASSLRADRALLTF
>TRBJ1-5|TRBV27|14
CASSQTGFNQPQHF
>TRBJ2-7|TRBV27|16
CASSPGTSGTSYEQYF
>TRBJ2-3|TRBV4-3|15
CASSQERGGADTQYF
>TRBJ2-3|TRBV7-6|15
CASSSRGSSTDTQYF
>TRBJ1-6|TRBV5-1|13
CASSLQQNSPLHF
>TRBJ1-1|TRBV7-9|11
CASSQGSEAFF
>TRBJ2-1|TRBV16|16
CASSQWKGSSYNEQFF
>TRBJ1-4|TRBV18|15
CASSPGQVVGEKLFF
>TRBJ1-1|TRBV20-1|16
CSASPTGGGMNTEAFF
>TRBJ1-6|TRBV3-1/TRBV3-2|14
CASSREGWNSPLHF
>TRBJ2-2|TRBV9|16
CASSAPGLGDTGELFF
>TRBJ2-2|TRBV4-2|17
CASSQDTGGAGTGELFF
>TRBJ2-7|TRBV6-5|15
CASRRGRGYSYEQYF
>TRBJ2-1|TRBV7-3|15
CASSLQGASFNEQFF
>TRBJ2-7|TRBV6-5|16
CASSFLSGEGSYEQYF
>TRBJ1-4|TRBV5-4|14
CASSWTGLNEKLFF
>TRBJ1-2|TRBV7-9|14
CASSTGQGARGYTF
>TRBJ2-5|TRBV5-1|14
CASSGTGPGETQYF
>TRBJ1-1|TRBV28|12
CASSFGQGRAFF
>TRBJ2-6|TRBV10-2|15
CASSSRGSGANVLTF
>TRBJ1-2|TRBV6-5|14
CASRLTGEGYGYTF
>TRBJ1-1|TRBV6-2/TRBV6-3|14
CASSPGHLNTEAFF
>TRBJ2-7|TRBV27|14
CASSLRGNVYEQYF
>TRBJ2-4|TRBV5-8|14
CASSLVVAKNIQYF
>TRBJ2-2|TRBV5-5|15
CASSLARTATGELFF
>TRBJ2-7|TRBV7-6|14
CASSLGQLSVEQYF
>TRBJ2-1|TRBV10-2|15
CASRRQGLSNNEQFF
>TRBJ2-1|TRBV9|13
CASSPRGGNEQFF
>TRBJ2-3|TRBV9|13
CASSVDLADTQYF
>TRBJ2-4|TRBV9|12
CATPLRKNIQYF
>TRBJ1-4|TRBV11-1|16
CASSLGDRDRREKLFF
>TRBJ2-3|TRBV4-1|15
CASNQAGGSTDTQYF
>TRBJ2-1|TRBV3-1/TRBV3-2|14
CASSPGQSYNEQFF
>TRBJ1-2|TRBV30|13
CAWSVTVNYGYTF
>TRBJ2-1|TRBV5-1|16
CASSSLPRTSGNEQFF
>TRBJ1-2|TRBV5-1|15
CASSLGTAGYYGYTF
>TRBJ1-6|TRBV18|15
CASSPGSSYNSPLHF
>TRBJ1-5|TRBV5-5|15
CASSWGTGGDQPQHF